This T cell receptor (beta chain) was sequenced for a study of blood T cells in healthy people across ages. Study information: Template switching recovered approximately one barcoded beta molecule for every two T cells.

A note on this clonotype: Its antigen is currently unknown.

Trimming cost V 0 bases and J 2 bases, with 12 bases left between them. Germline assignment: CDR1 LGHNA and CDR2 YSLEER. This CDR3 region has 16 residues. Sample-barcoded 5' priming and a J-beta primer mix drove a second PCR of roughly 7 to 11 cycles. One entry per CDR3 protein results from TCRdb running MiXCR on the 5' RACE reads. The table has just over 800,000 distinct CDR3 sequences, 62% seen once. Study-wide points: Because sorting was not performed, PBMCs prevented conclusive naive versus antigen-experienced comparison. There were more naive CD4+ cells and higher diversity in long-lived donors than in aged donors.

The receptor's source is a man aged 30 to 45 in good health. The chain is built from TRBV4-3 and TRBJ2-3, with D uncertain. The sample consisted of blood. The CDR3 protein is CASSQEAGPYTDTQYF. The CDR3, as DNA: TGCGCCAGCAGCCAAGAGGCTGGCCCCTACACAGATACGCAGTATTTT.